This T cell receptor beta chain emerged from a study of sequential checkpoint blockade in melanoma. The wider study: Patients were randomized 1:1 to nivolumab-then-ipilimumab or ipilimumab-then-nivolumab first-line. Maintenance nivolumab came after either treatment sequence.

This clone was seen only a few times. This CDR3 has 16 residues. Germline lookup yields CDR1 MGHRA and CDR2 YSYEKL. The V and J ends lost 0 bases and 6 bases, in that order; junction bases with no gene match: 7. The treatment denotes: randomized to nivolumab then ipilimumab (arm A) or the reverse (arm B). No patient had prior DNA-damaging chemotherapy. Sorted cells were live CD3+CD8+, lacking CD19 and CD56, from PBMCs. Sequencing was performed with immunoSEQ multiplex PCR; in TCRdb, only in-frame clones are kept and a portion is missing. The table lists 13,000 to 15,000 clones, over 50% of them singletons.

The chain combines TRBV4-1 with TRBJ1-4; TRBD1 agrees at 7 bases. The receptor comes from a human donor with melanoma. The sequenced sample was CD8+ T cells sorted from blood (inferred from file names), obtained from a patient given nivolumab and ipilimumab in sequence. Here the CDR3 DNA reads TGCGCCAGCAGCCAAGAGGGGGCAGGGGGATATGAAAAACTGTTTTTT. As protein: CASSQEGAGGYEKLFF.